Sequencing of this T cell receptor beta chain was carried out in a study of cytotoxic CD8 clonotypes in ibrutinib-treated CLL. A note on this clone: Its specificity is unknown.

This table comes from immunoSEQ multiplex PCR, and its TCRdb copy is limited to in-frame clones, with some not included. Of about 76,000 clones listed, 86% are singletons. This CDR3 comprises 15 residues. Germline V gene lookup returns CDR1 SGDLS and CDR2 YYNGEE. The J segment lost 4 bases and the V segment lost 4 bases, leaving 10 bases of the junction unmatched. Whole-study findings and limits: An increase in clonality occurred at ibrutinib response, followed by a return toward baseline at progression. Measured clonality at baseline was greater than in age-matched healthy donors and tracked with circulating CD8+ T-cell counts.

The origin of this receptor is a human donor with chronic lymphocytic leukemia. The specimen was PBMCs, collected before ibrutinib treatment. The chain links TRBV9 to TRBJ2-7; 8 bases fit TRBD1. CDR3 nucleotides: TGTGCCAGCAGCCAGGGGGCGGTCGTTGGATACGAGCAGTACTTC. Translated: CASSQGAVVGYEQYF.